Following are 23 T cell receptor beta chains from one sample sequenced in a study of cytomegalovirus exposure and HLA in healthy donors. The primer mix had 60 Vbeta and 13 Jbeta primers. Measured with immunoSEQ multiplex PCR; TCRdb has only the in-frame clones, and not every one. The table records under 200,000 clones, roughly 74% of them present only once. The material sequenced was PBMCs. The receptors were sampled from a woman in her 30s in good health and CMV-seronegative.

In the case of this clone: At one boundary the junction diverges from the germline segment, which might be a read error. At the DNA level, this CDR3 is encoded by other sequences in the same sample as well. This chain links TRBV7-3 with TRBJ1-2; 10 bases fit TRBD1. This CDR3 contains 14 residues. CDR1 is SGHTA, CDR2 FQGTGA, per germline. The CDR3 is CASSLTGTGDGYTF. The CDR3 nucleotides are TGCGCCAGCAGCTTAACCGGGACAGGGGATGGCTACACCTTC.

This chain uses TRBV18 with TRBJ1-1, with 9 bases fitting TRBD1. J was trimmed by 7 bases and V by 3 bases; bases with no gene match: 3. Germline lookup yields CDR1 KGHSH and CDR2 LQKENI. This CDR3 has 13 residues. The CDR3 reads CASSPGQGVEAFF. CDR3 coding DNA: TGTGCCAGCTCACCGGGACAGGGTGTTGAAGCTTTCTTT.

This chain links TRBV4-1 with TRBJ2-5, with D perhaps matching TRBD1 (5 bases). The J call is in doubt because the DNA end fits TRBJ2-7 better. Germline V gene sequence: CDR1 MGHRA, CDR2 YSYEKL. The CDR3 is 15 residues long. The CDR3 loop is CASSQRQGGTYEQYF. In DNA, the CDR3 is TGCGCCAGCAGCCAAAGGCAGGGTGGAACCTACGAGCAGTACTTC.

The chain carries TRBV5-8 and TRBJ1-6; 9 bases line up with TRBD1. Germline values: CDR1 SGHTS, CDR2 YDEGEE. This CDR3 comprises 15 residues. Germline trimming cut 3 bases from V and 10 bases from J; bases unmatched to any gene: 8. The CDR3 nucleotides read TGTGCCAGCAGCTCGAGGACAGGGGTTGGATCACCCCTCCACTTT. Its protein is CASSSRTGVGSPLHF.

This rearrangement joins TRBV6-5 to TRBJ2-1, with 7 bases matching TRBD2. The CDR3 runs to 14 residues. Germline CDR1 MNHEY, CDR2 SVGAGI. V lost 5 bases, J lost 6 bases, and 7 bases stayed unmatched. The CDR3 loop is CASSPGLPSNEQFF. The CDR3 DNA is TGTGCCAGCAGTCCGGGACTACCTTCCAATGAGCAGTTCTTC.

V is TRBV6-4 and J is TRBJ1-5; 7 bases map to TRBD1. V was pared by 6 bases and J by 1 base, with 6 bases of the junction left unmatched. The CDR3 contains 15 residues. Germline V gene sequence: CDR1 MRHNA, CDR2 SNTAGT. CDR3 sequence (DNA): TGTGCCAGCAGAGCGACAGGGCTCAGCAATCAGCCCCAGCATTTT. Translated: CASRATGLSNQPQHF.

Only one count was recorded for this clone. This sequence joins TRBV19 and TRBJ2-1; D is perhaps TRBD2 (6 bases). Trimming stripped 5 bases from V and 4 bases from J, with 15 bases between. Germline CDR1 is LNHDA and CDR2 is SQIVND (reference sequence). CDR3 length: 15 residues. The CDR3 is CASSLGAGLYNEQFF. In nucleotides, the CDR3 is TGTGCCAGTAGTTTGGGAGCGGGCTTATACAATGAGCAGTTCTTC.

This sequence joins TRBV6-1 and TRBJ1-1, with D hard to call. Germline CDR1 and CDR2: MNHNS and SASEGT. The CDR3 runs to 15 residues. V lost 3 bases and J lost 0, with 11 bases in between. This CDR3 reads CASSDPGRVNTEAFF. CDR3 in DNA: TGTGCCAGCAGTGACCCCGGGAGGGTGAACACTGAAGCTTTCTTT.

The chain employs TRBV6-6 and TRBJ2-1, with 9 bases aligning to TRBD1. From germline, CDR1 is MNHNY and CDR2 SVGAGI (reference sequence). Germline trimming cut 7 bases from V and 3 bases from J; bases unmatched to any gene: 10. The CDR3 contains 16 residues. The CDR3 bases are TGTGCCAGCAACATCCCGGGACAGGGAAACTACAATGAGCAGTTCTTC. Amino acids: CASNIPGQGNYNEQFF.

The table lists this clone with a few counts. CDR3 in amino acids: CASSTLAGATDTQYF. CDR3 nucleotides: TGTGCCAGTAGTACGCTAGCGGGAGCTACAGATACGCAGTATTTT. The chain links TRBV19 to TRBJ2-3; TRBD2 matches 10 bases. Germline V CDR1 and CDR2: LNHDA, SQIVND (reference sequence). V shed 4 bases and J 3 bases; nucleotides not matched to a gene: 4. This CDR3 has 15 residues.

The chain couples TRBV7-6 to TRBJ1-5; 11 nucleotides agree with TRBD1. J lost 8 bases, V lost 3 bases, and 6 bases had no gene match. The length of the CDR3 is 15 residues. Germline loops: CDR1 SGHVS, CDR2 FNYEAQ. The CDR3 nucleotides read TGTGCCAGCAGCTTGGATCCGGGACAGGGGGAGCCCCAGCATTTT. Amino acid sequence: CASSLDPGQGEPQHF.

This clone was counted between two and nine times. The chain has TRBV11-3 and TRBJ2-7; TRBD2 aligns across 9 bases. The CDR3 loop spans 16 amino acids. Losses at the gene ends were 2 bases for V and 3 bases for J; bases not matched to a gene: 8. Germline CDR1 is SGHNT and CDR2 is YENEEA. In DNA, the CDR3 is TGTGCCAGCAGCTTATCCGGGACTAGCTCCCACTACGAGCAGTACTTC. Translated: CASSLSGTSSHYEQYF.

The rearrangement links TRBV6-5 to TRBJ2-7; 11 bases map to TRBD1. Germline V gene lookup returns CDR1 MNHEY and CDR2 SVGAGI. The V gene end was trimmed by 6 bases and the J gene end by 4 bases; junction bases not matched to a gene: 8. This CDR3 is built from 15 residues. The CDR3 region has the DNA TGTGCCAGCAGAACGGACAGGGGGCGCGTTTACGAGCAGTACTTC. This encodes CASRTDRGRVYEQYF.

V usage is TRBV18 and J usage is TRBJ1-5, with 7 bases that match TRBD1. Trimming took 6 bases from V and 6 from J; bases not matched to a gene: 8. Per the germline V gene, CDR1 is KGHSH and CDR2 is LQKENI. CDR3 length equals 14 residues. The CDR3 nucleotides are TGTGCCAGCTCCTTACAGGGGTGGAGTCAGCCCCAGCATTTT. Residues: CASSLQGWSQPQHF.

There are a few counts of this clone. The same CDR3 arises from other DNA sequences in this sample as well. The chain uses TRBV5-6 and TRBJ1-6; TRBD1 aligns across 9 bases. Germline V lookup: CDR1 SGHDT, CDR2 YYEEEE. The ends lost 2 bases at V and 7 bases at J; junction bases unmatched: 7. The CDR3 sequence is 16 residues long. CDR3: CASSFPGTGMNSPLHF. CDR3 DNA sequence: TGTGCCAGCAGCTTTCCCGGGACAGGGATGAATTCACCCCTCCACTTT. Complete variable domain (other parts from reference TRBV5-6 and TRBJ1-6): DAGVTQSPTHLIKTRGQQVTLRCSPKSGHDTVSWYQQALGQGPQFIFQYYEEEERQRGNFPDRFSGHQFPNYSSELNVNALLLGDSALYLCASSFPGTGMNSPLHFGNGTRLTVT.

The DNA of the CDR3 is TGCGCCAGCAGCCAATCCTCTAGGAACACCATATATTTT. Protein: CASSQSSRNTIYF. This chain uses TRBV4-1 with TRBJ1-3; D unresolved. V lost 2 bases and J lost 7, with 9 bases in between. Per the germline V gene, CDR1 is MGHRA and CDR2 is YSYEKL. This CDR3 has 13 amino acids.

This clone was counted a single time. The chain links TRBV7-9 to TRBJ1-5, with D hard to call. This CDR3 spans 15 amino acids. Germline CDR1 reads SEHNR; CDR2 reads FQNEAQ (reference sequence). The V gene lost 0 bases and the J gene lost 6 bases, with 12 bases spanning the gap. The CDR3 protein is CASSLAGYGVQPQHF. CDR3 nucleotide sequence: TGTGCCAGCAGCTTAGCGGGGTACGGGGTTCAGCCCCAGCATTTT.

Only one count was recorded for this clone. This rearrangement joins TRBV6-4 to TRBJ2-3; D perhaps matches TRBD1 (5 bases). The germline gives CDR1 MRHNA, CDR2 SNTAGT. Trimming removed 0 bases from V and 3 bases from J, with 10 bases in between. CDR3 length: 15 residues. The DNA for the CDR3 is TGTGCCAGCAGTGACTCAGGGGTTCGGACAGATACGCAGTATTTT. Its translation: CASSDSGVRTDTQYF.

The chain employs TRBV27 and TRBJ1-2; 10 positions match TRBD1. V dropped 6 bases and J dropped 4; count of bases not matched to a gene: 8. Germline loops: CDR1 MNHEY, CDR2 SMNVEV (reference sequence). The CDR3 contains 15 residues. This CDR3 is CASSIGTGDFYGYTF. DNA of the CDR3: TGTGCCAGCAGCATCGGGACAGGGGATTTCTATGGCTACACCTTC.

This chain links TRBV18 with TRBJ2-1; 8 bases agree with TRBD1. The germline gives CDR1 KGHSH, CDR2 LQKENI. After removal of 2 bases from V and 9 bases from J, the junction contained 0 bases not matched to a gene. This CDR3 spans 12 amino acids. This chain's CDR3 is CASSPGQGEQFF. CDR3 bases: TGTGCCAGCTCACCAGGACAGGGTGAGCAGTTCTTC.

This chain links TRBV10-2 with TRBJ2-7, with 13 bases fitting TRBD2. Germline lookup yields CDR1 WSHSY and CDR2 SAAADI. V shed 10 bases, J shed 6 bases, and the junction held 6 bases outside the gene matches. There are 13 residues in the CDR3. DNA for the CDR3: TGCGCCACCACTAGCGGGGGGGCGTTCGAGCAGTACTTC. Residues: CATTSGGAFEQYF.

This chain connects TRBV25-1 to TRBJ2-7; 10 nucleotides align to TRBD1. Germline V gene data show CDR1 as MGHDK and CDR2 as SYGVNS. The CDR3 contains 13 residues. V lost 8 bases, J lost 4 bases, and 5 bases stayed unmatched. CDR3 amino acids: CASQGTGVYEQYF. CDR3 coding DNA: TGTGCCAGCCAGGGGACAGGGGTTTACGAGCAGTACTTC.

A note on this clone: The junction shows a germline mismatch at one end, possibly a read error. The CDR3 region has the DNA TGTGCCAGCACTGAACGTACGGGGTCCTACGAGCAGTACTTC. Amino acid sequence: CASTERTGSYEQYF. The chain links TRBV2 to TRBJ2-7, with D perhaps TRBD2 (5 bases). Looked up from germline, CDR1 is SNHLY and CDR2 is FYNNEI. There are 14 residues in the CDR3.